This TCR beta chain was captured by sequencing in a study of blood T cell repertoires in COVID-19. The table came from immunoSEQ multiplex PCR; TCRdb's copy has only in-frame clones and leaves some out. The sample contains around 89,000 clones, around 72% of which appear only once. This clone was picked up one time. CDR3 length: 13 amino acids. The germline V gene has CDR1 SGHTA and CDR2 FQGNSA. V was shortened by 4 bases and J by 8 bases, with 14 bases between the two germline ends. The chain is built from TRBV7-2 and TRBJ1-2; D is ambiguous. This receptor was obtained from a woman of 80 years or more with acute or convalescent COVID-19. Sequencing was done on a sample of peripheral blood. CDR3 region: CASSSQQTMGYTF. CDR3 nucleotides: TGTGCCAGCAGCTCTCAACAAACTATGGGCTACACCTTC.